These 2 T cell receptor beta chains were sequenced from one sample in a study of blood T cell repertoires in COVID-19. This table comes from immunoSEQ multiplex PCR, and its TCRdb copy is limited to in-frame clones, with some not included. This sample yields 200,000 to 250,000 clones, of which around 81% are seen a single time; approximately 6% belongs to the top ten. Sequencing was carried out using peripheral blood. The source of these receptors is a woman aged 70-85 years with acute or convalescent COVID-19.

The chain combines TRBV11-3 with TRBJ2-1; 10 nucleotides line up with TRBD1. Germline assignment: CDR1 SGHNT and CDR2 YENEEA. J was trimmed by 4 bases and V by 5 bases; bases with no gene match: 5. The CDR3 sequence is 15 residues long. For the CDR3, the DNA is TGTGCCAGCAGCCCAAGACAGGGGGCTTACAATGAGCAGTTCTTC. Protein: CASSPRQGAYNEQFF.

The rearrangement links TRBV18 to TRBJ2-7; 9 bases fit TRBD1. This CDR3 has 14 amino acids. The J segment lost 2 bases and the V segment lost 3 bases, leaving 2 bases of the junction unmatched. Germline lookup yields CDR1 KGHSH and CDR2 LQKENI. CDR3 nucleotide sequence: TGTGCCAGCTCACCTTGGACAGGGGCCTACGAGCAGTACTTC. Translating it yields CASSPWTGAYEQYF.